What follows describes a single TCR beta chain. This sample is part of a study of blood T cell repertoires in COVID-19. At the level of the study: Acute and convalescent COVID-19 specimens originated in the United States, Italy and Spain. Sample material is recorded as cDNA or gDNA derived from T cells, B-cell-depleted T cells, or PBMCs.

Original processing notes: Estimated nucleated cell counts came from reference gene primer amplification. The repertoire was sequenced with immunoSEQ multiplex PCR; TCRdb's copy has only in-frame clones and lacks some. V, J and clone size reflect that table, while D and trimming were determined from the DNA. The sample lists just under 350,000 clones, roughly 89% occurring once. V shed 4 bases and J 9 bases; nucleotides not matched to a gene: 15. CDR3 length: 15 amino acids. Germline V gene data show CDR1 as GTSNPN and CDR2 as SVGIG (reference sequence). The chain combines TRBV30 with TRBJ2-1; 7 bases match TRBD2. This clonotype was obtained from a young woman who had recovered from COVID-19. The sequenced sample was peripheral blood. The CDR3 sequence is CAWKRTSGKMGEQFF. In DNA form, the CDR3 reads TGTGCCTGGAAGCGGACTAGTGGGAAGATGGGTGAGCAGTTCTTC.